The 26 T cell receptor beta chains below all came from one sample that was sequenced in a study of CD8 T cells in Susac syndrome. RNA was extracted with the RNeasy kit, and a quantity of roughly 0.5 to 1 ug was reverse transcribed using random hexamers. MiXCR, run by TCRdb on the immunoSEQ multiplex PCR reads, gives a single entry per CDR3 protein. The profile shows a few hundred thousand distinct CDR3 sequences, approximately 95% of them singletons. Sequenced input: CD4+ T cells from PBMCs. These receptors all stem from a human donor with multiple sclerosis.

The V call is TRBV27, the J call TRBJ2-1, with TRBD1 identical over 8 bases. Germline CDR1 is MNHEY and CDR2 is SMNVEV (reference sequence). With V trimmed by 5 bases and J by 7 bases, 13 bases remained unmatched. The CDR3 is 16 amino acids. In nucleotides, the CDR3 is TGTGCCAGCAGTCCCGCCGGGACAGGAGGGGTAAATGAGCAGTTCTTC. Amino acid sequence: CASSPAGTGGVNEQFF.

The rearrangement links TRBV7-9 to TRBJ2-5, with D unresolved. Looked up from germline, CDR1 is SEHNR and CDR2 is FQNEAQ (reference sequence). This CDR3 has 13 amino acids. Trimming shortened V by 3 bases and J by 4 bases, and 9 bases separated the two germline ends. CDR3 protein: CASSFEYGETQYF. CDR3 nucleotide sequence: TGTGCCAGCAGCTTCGAGTACGGAGAGACCCAGTACTTC.

This clonotype has just one count. This chain links TRBV20-1 with TRBJ2-3; D is undetermined. Trimming pared 0 bases from V and 10 bases from J, leaving 17 bases between. CDR1 is DFQATT and CDR2 is SNEGSKA in the germline V gene (reference sequence). The CDR3 contains 14 residues. Here the CDR3 reads CSARESGGLGAQYF. CDR3 DNA sequence: TGCAGTGCTAGAGAGTCAGGTGGCCTAGGCGCGCAGTATTTT.

This clonotype was detected only once. This rearrangement joins TRBV27 to TRBJ2-1; 15 positions agree with TRBD2. V gave up 2 bases and J gave up 0 bases; unmatched junction bases: 8. CDR3 length: 20 residues. Germline V CDR1 and CDR2: MNHEY, SMNVEV (reference sequence). The CDR3 DNA is TGTGCCAGCAGTTTAATCGGACTAGCGGGAGGGCCCCGCTCCTACAATGAGCAGTTCTTC. It specifies CASSLIGLAGGPRSYNEQFF.

The chain couples TRBV20-1 to TRBJ2-3; 9 bases are shared with TRBD2. After removal of 4 bases from V and 0 bases from J, the junction contained 2 bases not matched to a gene. Germline V gives CDR1 DFQATT, CDR2 SNEGSKA (reference sequence). The CDR3 has 14 amino acids. The CDR3 nucleotides are TGCAGTGCTAAGCGGGGGGTTAGCACAGATACGCAGTATTTT. This codes for CSAKRGVSTDTQYF.

The chain joins TRBV28 to TRBJ2-1; D ambiguous. There are 10 residues in the CDR3. Germline V lookup: CDR1 MDHEN, CDR2 SYDVKM. V was shortened by 4 bases and J by 6 bases, with 1 base between the two germline ends. In DNA, the CDR3 is TGTGCCAGCAGTTCCAATGAGCAGTTCTTC. It is translated as CASSSNEQFF.

The rearrangement uses TRBV15 and TRBJ2-6, with 8 bases fitting TRBD1. Germline loops: CDR1 LNHNV, CDR2 YYDKDF (reference sequence). CDR3 length: 17 amino acids. Unmatched junction bases numbered 10, after V lost 5 bases and J lost 4 bases. CDR3 nucleotide sequence: TGTGCCACCAGCCCCGGACAGGGTAACGTGGGGGCCAACGTCCTGACTTTC. Protein product: CATSPGQGNVGANVLTF.

The V call is TRBV20-1, the J call TRBJ1-2; no clear D gene. Between the trimmed V and J ends, which lost 0 bases and 3 bases, there was a span of 8 bases. The CDR3 loop spans 13 amino acids. Germline V gives CDR1 DFQATT, CDR2 SNEGSKA (reference sequence). CDR3 in amino acids: CSARDLRDYGYTF. The CDR3 DNA sequence: TGCAGTGCTAGAGATCTACGGGACTATGGCTACACCTTC.

This clonotype came up a few times. The chain carries TRBV29-1 and TRBJ1-5, with D unresolved. Looked up from germline, CDR1 is SQVTM and CDR2 is ANQGSEA. The CDR3 runs to 12 residues. Deletions cut 4 bases from V and 6 bases from J, with 10 bases between. The chain's CDR3 is CSVGGGVQPQHF. For the CDR3, the DNA is TGCAGCGTTGGTGGTGGAGTTCAGCCCCAGCATTTT.

V is TRBV20-1 and J is TRBJ2-3; TRBD1 agrees at 8 bases. CDR1 is DFQATT and CDR2 is SNEGSKA in the germline V gene (reference sequence). Trimming cost V 5 bases and J 4 bases; bases outside gene matches: 14. This CDR3 spans 16 amino acids. In DNA, the CDR3 is TGCAGTGCTCCCACCAGAGGAACAGGGGGATCAGATACGCAGTATTTT. It specifies CSAPTRGTGGSDTQYF.

A note on this clonotype: The junction shows a germline mismatch at one end, possibly a read error. This sequence joins TRBV20-1 and TRBJ2-7; no clear D. The CDR3 length is 11 residues. Germline CDR1 DFQATT, CDR2 SNEGSKA (reference sequence). The CDR3 spells CSADDSFEQYF. In DNA, the CDR3 is TGCAGTGCTGACGACTCCTTCGAGCAGTACTTC.

This clonotype was detected only once. The genes are TRBV7-2 and TRBJ2-3; TRBD2 matches at 15 bases. This CDR3 has 15 residues. The V and J ends lost 5 bases and 9 bases, in that order; junction bases with no gene match: 6. Germline CDR1 reads SGHTA; CDR2 reads FQGNSA. CDR3 in DNA: TGTGCCAGCAGCCCCGCCGGGACTAGCGGGGGGACGCAGTATTTT. It codes for CASSPAGTSGGTQYF. Drawing the rest from reference TRBV7-2 and TRBJ2-3, the complete variable domain is GAGVSQSPSNKVTEKGKDVELRCDPISGHTALYWYRQSLGQGLEFLIYFQGNSAPDKSGLPSDRFSAERTGGSVSTLTIQRTQQEDSAVYLCASSPAGTSGGTQYFGPGTRLTVL.

CDR3 sequence (DNA): TGTGCCAGCAGCAAAGGCCACAATGAGCAGTTCTTC. Protein: CASSKGHNEQFF. This chain connects TRBV21-1 to TRBJ2-1. TRBV21-1 is labeled a pseudogene. CDR3 length: 12 residues.

This clonotype was seen only a few times. The J gene is TRBJ1-6, the V gene TRBV9, with 7 bases lining up with TRBD1. Germline assignment: CDR1 SGDLS and CDR2 YYNGEE. The CDR3 loop spans 14 amino acids. Unmatched junction bases numbered 4, after V lost 3 bases and J lost 7 bases. CDR3 residues: CASSAGQANSPLHF. The CDR3 nucleotides read TGTGCCAGCAGCGCCGGACAGGCCAATTCACCCCTCCACTTT. The variable domain in full, with the rest retrieved from reference TRBV9 and TRBJ1-6, is DSGVTQTPKHLITATGQRVTLRCSPRSGDLSVYWYQQSLDQGLQFLIQYYNGEERAKGNILERFSAQQFPDLHSELNLSSLELGDSALYFCASSAGQANSPLHFGNGTRLTVT.

J is TRBJ2-7 and V is TRBV4-2, with D uncertain. The ends were cut back, 4 bases at V and 0 bases at J, with 16 bases in the middle. The CDR3 loop spans 16 amino acids. In germline, CDR1 is LGHNA, CDR2 YNFKEQ. The CDR3 sequence is CASSRPTASHSYEQYF. The CDR3 DNA reads TGTGCCAGCAGCCGTCCGACGGCCAGCCACTCCTACGAGCAGTACTTC.

The chain carries TRBV29-1 and TRBJ2-1; D is unclear. Germline CDR1 and CDR2: SQVTM and ANQGSEA. CDR3 size: 15 residues. The ends were cut back, 4 bases at V and 5 bases at J, with 18 bases in the middle. CDR3 sequence: CSVVRIQGINNEQFF. In DNA form, the CDR3 reads TGCAGCGTTGTTCGTATCCAAGGTATTAACAATGAGCAGTTCTTC.

V and J are TRBV9 and TRBJ2-3; D gene unclear. V lost 0 bases, J lost 8 bases, and 4 bases lay in between. The CDR3 extends over 11 amino acids. Germline assignment: CDR1 SGDLS and CDR2 YYNGEE. DNA of the CDR3: TGTGCCAGCAGCGTAGGTGGTACGCAGTATTTT. It encodes CASSVGGTQYF.

The chain employs TRBV29-1 and TRBJ1-3, with D hard to call. Per the germline V gene, CDR1 is SQVTM and CDR2 is ANQGSEA. V dropped 7 bases and J dropped 0 bases, with 10 bases sitting between them. CDR3 size: 13 residues. The CDR3 here is CSANPSSGNTIYF. The CDR3 DNA reads TGCAGCGCAAACCCCAGCTCTGGAAACACCATATATTTT.

The chain links TRBV12-3 or TRBV12-4 to TRBJ2-6; possibly TRBD1 for D (5 bases). CDR3 length equals 15 residues. The V and J ends lost 3 bases and 5 bases respectively, with 11 bases between them. Here the CDR3 reads CASSFWGFRANVLTF. DNA for the CDR3: TGTGCCAGCAGTTTCTGGGGCTTTAGGGCCAACGTCCTGACTTTC.

V is TRBV2 and J is TRBJ2-2; no clear D gene. CDR3 size: 14 residues. Trimming left V 2 bases short and J 3 bases short, with 7 bases between. Germline V gene sequence: CDR1 SNHLY, CDR2 FYNNEI. CDR3 amino acids: CASSETSYTGELFF. In DNA, the CDR3 is TGTGCCAGCAGTGAAACGTCCTACACCGGGGAGCTGTTTTTT.

This chain uses TRBV5-4 with TRBJ2-2, with D possibly TRBD1 on 6 matching bases. Trimming removed 1 base from V and 5 bases from J, with 12 bases in between. The CDR3 consists of 15 residues. Germline loops: CDR1 SGHNT, CDR2 YYREEE (reference sequence). The CDR3 bases are TGTGCCAGCAGCTTGTGGGCAGGGGTGACCGGGGAGCTGTTTTTT. It specifies CASSLWAGVTGELFF.

The chain joins TRBV9 to TRBJ1-1; possible D gene TRBD1, 5 bases. The CDR3 length is 13 residues. Germline CDR1 reads SGDLS; CDR2 reads YYNGEE. Trimming stripped 10 bases from V and 1 base from J, with 14 bases between. CDR3 nucleotides: TGTGCCCCCGGGGCCAGGGCGAACACTGAAGCTTTCTTT. The encoded protein is CAPGARANTEAFF.

This clonotype was recorded only once. V and J are TRBV12-3 or TRBV12-4 and TRBJ2-7, with 7 bases lining up with TRBD2. This CDR3 has 16 residues. V lost 3 bases, J lost 3 bases, and 11 bases stayed unmatched. The CDR3 is CASSFRAAGFHYEQYF. In DNA form, the CDR3 reads TGTGCCAGCAGTTTTCGGGCAGCGGGGTTCCACTACGAGCAGTACTTC.

This clonotype has just one count. The chain is built from TRBV6-6 and TRBJ2-7, with D possibly being TRBD1 or TRBD2 (5 bases each). This CDR3 spans 15 amino acids. The germline V gene encodes CDR1 MNHNY and CDR2 SVGAGI (reference sequence). Deletions cut 5 bases from V and 3 bases from J, with 17 bases between. The CDR3 DNA follows: TGTGCCAGCAGTGATGAGGGACGGAACAACTACGAGCAGTACTTC. This sequence encodes CASSDEGRNNYEQYF.

This chain joins TRBV20-1 and TRBJ1-2; D ambiguous. Germline assignment: CDR1 DFQATT and CDR2 SNEGSKA (reference sequence). The CDR3 totals 13 residues. The CDR3 sequence: CRPLPPGDYGYTF. Here the CDR3 DNA reads TGCAGACCCCTCCCCCCGGGAGACTATGGCTACACCTTC.

The V call is TRBV6-5, the J call TRBJ2-7, with 10 bases aligning to TRBD2. This CDR3 has 16 amino acids. J was trimmed by 2 bases and V by 2 bases; bases with no gene match: 6. Per germline, CDR1 MNHEY and CDR2 SVGAGI. CDR3 region: CASSYTGTSDTYEQYF. In nucleotides, the CDR3 is TGTGCCAGCAGTTACACCGGGACTAGCGATACCTACGAGCAGTACTTC.